These 25 T cell receptor beta chains came from one sample sequenced in a study of OX40 agonist ivuxolimab in advanced cancers. Method: immunoSEQ multiplex PCR; TCRdb's copy keeps in-frame clones and lacks some. Seen here are tens of thousands of clones, roughly 84% observed once, and the top ten hold 6% to 9.5%. The sequencing here drew on CD4+ or CD8+ T cells sorted from blood, taken in a trial of the OX40 agonist ivuxolimab. All receptors derive from an adult with an advanced solid tumor such as melanoma, head and neck, liver or kidney cancer.

J is TRBJ2-7 and V is TRBV6-4; D gene uncertain. The ends were cut back, 3 bases at V and 2 bases at J, with 8 bases in the middle. The CDR3 consists of 13 residues. Germline V gene data show CDR1 as MRHNA and CDR2 as SNTAGT. DNA of the CDR3: TGTGCCAGCAGTGAACCAAACACCTACGAGCAGTACTTC. Translating it yields CASSEPNTYEQYF.

The gene calls are TRBV27 and TRBJ2-1; 8 bases fit TRBD2. CDR1 is MNHEY, CDR2 SMNVEV, per germline (reference sequence). CDR3 length: 15 amino acids. J lost 4 bases, V lost 3 bases, and 5 bases had no gene match. This CDR3 reads CASSFRGGSYNEQFF. The CDR3 DNA sequence: TGTGCCAGCAGTTTTCGGGGGGGGTCTTACAATGAGCAGTTCTTC.

There are a few counts of this clone. The V gene is TRBV9, the J gene TRBJ2-2; 7 nucleotides align to TRBD1. Germline trimming cut 2 bases from V and 4 bases from J; bases unmatched to any gene: 2. CDR1 and CDR2 (germline): SGDLS, YYNGEE. This CDR3 spans 14 amino acids. Written as DNA, the CDR3 is TGTGCCAGCAGCGTCGGACAGGCCACCGGGGAGCTGTTTTTT. It encodes CASSVGQATGELFF.

This sequence joins TRBV28 and TRBJ2-3; D is uncertain. The CDR3 has 14 amino acids. The germline V and J ends were trimmed by 3 bases and 1 base, with 8 bases remaining between them. Germline CDR1 and CDR2: MDHEN and SYDVKM. The CDR3 sequence is CASSFLQGTDTQYF. The CDR3 DNA follows: TGTGCCAGCAGTTTTCTGCAGGGCACAGATACGCAGTATTTT.

The chain has TRBV6-6 and TRBJ2-7; TRBD2 aligns across 9 bases. V lost 4 bases to trimming and J lost 7 bases; unmatched junction nucleotides: 5. CDR1 is MNHNY and CDR2 is SVGAGI in the germline V gene (reference sequence). The CDR3 is 13 residues long. The CDR3 bases are TGTGCCAGCAGTTCGACTAGCGGTCAGGAGCAGTACTTC. Protein: CASSSTSGQEQYF.

The chain is built from TRBV12-5 and TRBJ2-1, with 13 nucleotides matching TRBD2. Trimming took 3 bases from V and 6 from J; bases not matched to a gene: 8. The germline gives CDR1 LGHNT, CDR2 FRNRAP. This CDR3 contains 17 residues. CDR3 sequence reads: CASGLGLAGATVNEQFF. The CDR3, as DNA: TGTGCTAGTGGTTTAGGACTAGCGGGAGCGACCGTCAATGAGCAGTTCTTC.

The chain has TRBV19 and TRBJ2-7; TRBD2 aligns across 8 bases. Germline-derived CDR1 and CDR2 are LNHDA and SQIVND (reference sequence). J was trimmed by 3 bases and V by 2 bases; bases with no gene match: 6. This CDR3 is 15 amino acids long. The CDR3 coding sequence is TGTGCCAGTAGTATACGTAGCGGGGCACACTACGAGCAGTACTTC. Translating gives CASSIRSGAHYEQYF.

The genes are TRBV5-4 and TRBJ2-3, with 9 bases fitting TRBD1. Germline assignment: CDR1 SGHNT and CDR2 YYREEE (reference sequence). CDR3 length equals 16 residues. V dropped 0 bases and J dropped 4; count of bases not matched to a gene: 6. CDR3: CASSLEGQGLSDTQYF. DNA for the CDR3: TGTGCCAGCAGCTTGGAGGGACAGGGATTATCAGATACGCAGTATTTT.

This clone has just a few counts. The rearrangement uses TRBV18 and TRBJ2-7; 8 bases agree with TRBD2. This CDR3 contains 13 residues. J was trimmed by 6 bases and V by 6 bases; bases with no gene match: 7. Germline assignment: CDR1 KGHSH and CDR2 LQKENI. The CDR3 here is CASSLDSGGEQYF. The CDR3 nucleotides read TGTGCCAGCTCTCTGGACAGCGGGGGCGAGCAGTACTTC.

The chain has TRBV6-6 and TRBJ2-1; D is perhaps TRBD1 (6 bases). Germline lookup yields CDR1 MNHNY and CDR2 SVGAGI (reference sequence). The CDR3 spans 15 residues. Trimming shortened V by 7 bases and J by 0 bases, and 13 bases separated the two germline ends. DNA for the CDR3: TGTGCCAGCACAAGACAGGTGAGCTCCTACAATGAGCAGTTCTTC. Translating it yields CASTRQVSSYNEQFF.

The rearrangement joins TRBV30 to TRBJ1-6; TRBD1 matches at 9 bases. The CDR3 has 15 amino acids. Germline-derived CDR1 and CDR2 are GTSNPN and SVGIG (reference sequence). J gave up 7 bases and V 3 bases, and 7 bases lay outside the gene matches. The CDR3, as DNA: TGTGCCTGGAGACTCCGGGACAGGGTAAATTCACCCCTCCACTTT. This encodes CAWRLRDRVNSPLHF.

The chain uses TRBV19 and TRBJ1-6, with TRBD1 as a possible D gene (6 bases). V lost 5 bases and J lost 10, with 12 bases in between. The CDR3 contains 13 residues. Germline V gene data show CDR1 as LNHDA and CDR2 as SQIVND (reference sequence). CDR3 coding DNA: TGTGCCAGTAGTGCGGGGGGGGCGTCACCCCTCCACTTT. Amino acid sequence: CASSAGGASPLHF.

The rearrangement links TRBV9 to TRBJ2-2; D is undetermined. Per the germline V gene, CDR1 is SGDLS and CDR2 is YYNGEE. Trimming took off 0 bases at V and 5 bases at J, with 14 bases between the two ends. This CDR3 comprises 16 residues. In nucleotides, the CDR3 is TGTGCCAGCAGCGTAGTTCCCATGAGTGTAACCGGGGAGCTGTTTTTT. Its protein product is CASSVVPMSVTGELFF.

The chain recombines TRBV10-3 with TRBJ2-1; 9 bases align to TRBD1. The CDR3 is 15 residues long. Germline CDR1 ENHRY, CDR2 SYGVKD. Germline trimming cut 6 bases from V and 1 base from J; bases unmatched to any gene: 4. CDR3 region: CAIREGQGSYNEQFF. CDR3 coding DNA: TGTGCCATCAGAGAAGGACAGGGGTCCTACAATGAGCAGTTCTTC.

The chain couples TRBV27 to TRBJ2-2, with 14 bases matching TRBD2. Unmatched junction bases numbered 5, after V lost 5 bases and J lost 6 bases. The CDR3 sequence is 16 residues long. Germline assignment: CDR1 MNHEY and CDR2 SMNVEV (reference sequence). CDR3 sequence: CASSRLAGGFAGELFF. The CDR3 region has the DNA TGTGCCAGCAGTAGACTAGCGGGAGGGTTCGCCGGGGAGCTGTTTTTT.

This clone was observed once. The chain links TRBV7-2 to TRBJ2-7; 10 bases fit TRBD1. The junction had 5 bases not matched to a gene; V was cut back by 3 bases and J by 3 bases. Germline V gene data show CDR1 as SGHTA and CDR2 as FQGNSA. There are 15 residues in the CDR3. Written as DNA, the CDR3 is TGTGCCAGCAGCTTCGGGACAGGGGACGGCTACGAGCAGTACTTC. Its translation is CASSFGTGDGYEQYF.

V usage is TRBV29-1 and J usage is TRBJ2-5, with 7 positions matching TRBD1. The germline V gene encodes CDR1 SQVTM and CDR2 ANQGSEA. Losses at the gene ends were 1 base for V and 5 bases for J; bases not matched to a gene: 4. The CDR3 is 13 residues long. The CDR3 reads CSVEVAQGETQYF. The CDR3 nucleotides are TGCAGCGTTGAAGTCGCACAGGGGGAGACCCAGTACTTC.

As to this clone: Compared with germline, one end of the junction differs, possibly owing to a read error. The chain is built from TRBV9 and TRBJ1-5; the D is unclear. The V gene's germline CDR1 is SGDLS and CDR2 YYNGEE. The CDR3 loop spans 13 amino acids. CDR3 nucleotide sequence: TGTGCGAGCAGTCGGGCCAGAGATCAGCCCCAGCATTTT. It encodes CASSRARDQPQHF.

This clone was counted only a few times. The chain has TRBV7-9 and TRBJ1-2; TRBD1 might be the D (5 bases). V was cut by 2 bases and J by 6 bases, with 16 bases left in between. Germline V gene lookup returns CDR1 SEHNR and CDR2 FQNEAQ (reference sequence). The CDR3 runs to 15 residues. For the CDR3, the DNA is TGTGCCAGCAGCTTATCGTCGGCAGAGGGGCATGGCTACACCTTC. Translating it yields CASSLSSAEGHGYTF.

J is TRBJ2-7 and V is TRBV2; D call uncertain. V dropped 4 bases and J dropped 2 bases, with 9 bases sitting between them. Germline V gene data show CDR1 as SNHLY and CDR2 as FYNNEI. The CDR3 runs to 13 residues. Here the CDR3 DNA reads TGTGCCAGCAGTGTGGGCAGAGCCTACGAGCAGTACTTC. Translated, it gives CASSVGRAYEQYF.

The genes are TRBV28 and TRBJ1-5, with 8 bases identical to TRBD1. Germline assignment: CDR1 MDHEN and CDR2 SYDVKM. Germline trimming cut 4 bases from V and 4 bases from J; bases unmatched to any gene: 6. The CDR3 runs to 15 residues. In nucleotides, the CDR3 is TGTGCCAGCAGTTATAGGGACAGGAGAAATCAGCCCCAGCATTTT. It is translated as CASSYRDRRNQPQHF. Supplemented by reference TRBV28 and TRBJ1-5, the full variable domain reads DVKVTQSSRYLVKRTGEKVFLECVQDMDHENMFWYRQDPGLGLRLIYFSYDVKMKEKGDIPEGYSVSREKKERFSLILESASTNQTSMYLCASSYRDRRNQPQHFGDGTRLSIL.

CDR3 sequence (DNA): TGTGCCAGCAGGTCGCAGGGGGATTCCACTGAAGCTTTCTTT. Its protein is CASRSQGDSTEAFF. The rearrangement links TRBV7-9 to TRBJ1-1; TRBD1 matches at 7 bases. The CDR3 runs 14 residues. CDR1 and CDR2 (germline): SEHNR, FQNEAQ (reference sequence). V shed 6 bases and J 4 bases; nucleotides not matched to a gene: 8.

V usage is TRBV2 and J usage is TRBJ2-1, with D unclear. Germline CDR1 SNHLY, CDR2 FYNNEI. The CDR3 is 12 amino acids. Trimming pared 7 bases from V and 5 bases from J, leaving 9 bases between. CDR3 in DNA: TGTGCCAGCAAGACGGCGGACAATGAGCAGTTCTTC. As protein: CASKTADNEQFF. The variable domain in full, completed from reference TRBV2 and TRBJ2-1, reads EPEVTQTPSHQVTQMGQEVILRCVPISNHLYFYWYRQILGQKVEFLVSFYNNEISEKSEIFDDQFSVERPDGSNFTLKIRSTKLEDSAMYFCASKTADNEQFFGPGTRLTVL.

This clone came up a few times. V gene TRBV7-9 combines with J gene TRBJ1-5; D is uncertain. The germline CDR1 and CDR2 sequences are SEHNR and FQNEAQ (reference sequence). The CDR3 is made up of 13 amino acids. Trimming took 2 bases from V and 3 from J, leaving 5 bases between them. Written as DNA, the CDR3 is TGTGCCAGCAGCTTACGACTCAATCAGCCCCAGCATTTT. Protein: CASSLRLNQPQHF.

In this sample, this clone turned up once. The V gene is TRBV19, the J gene TRBJ1-5; tentative D call: TRBD1 (5 bases). CDR3 length equals 13 residues. The V gene's germline CDR1 is LNHDA and CDR2 SQIVND (reference sequence). V was pared by 10 bases and J by 7 bases, with 17 bases between. The CDR3 nucleotides are TGTGCCAAGTATCAGGGTCGTCGACAGCCCCAGCATTTT. This encodes CAKYQGRRQPQHF.